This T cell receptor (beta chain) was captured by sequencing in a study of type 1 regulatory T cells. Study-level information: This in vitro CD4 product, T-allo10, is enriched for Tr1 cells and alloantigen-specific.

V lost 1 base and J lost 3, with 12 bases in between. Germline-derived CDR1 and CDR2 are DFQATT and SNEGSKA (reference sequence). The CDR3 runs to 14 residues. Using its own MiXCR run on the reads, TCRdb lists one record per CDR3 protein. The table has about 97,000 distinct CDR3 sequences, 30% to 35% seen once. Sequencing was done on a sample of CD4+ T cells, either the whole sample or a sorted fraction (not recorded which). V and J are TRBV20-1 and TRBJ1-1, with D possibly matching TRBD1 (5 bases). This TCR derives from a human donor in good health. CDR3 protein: CSARAPGIHTEAFF. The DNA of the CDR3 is TGCAGTGCTAGAGCCCCAGGGATACACACTGAAGCTTTCTTT.